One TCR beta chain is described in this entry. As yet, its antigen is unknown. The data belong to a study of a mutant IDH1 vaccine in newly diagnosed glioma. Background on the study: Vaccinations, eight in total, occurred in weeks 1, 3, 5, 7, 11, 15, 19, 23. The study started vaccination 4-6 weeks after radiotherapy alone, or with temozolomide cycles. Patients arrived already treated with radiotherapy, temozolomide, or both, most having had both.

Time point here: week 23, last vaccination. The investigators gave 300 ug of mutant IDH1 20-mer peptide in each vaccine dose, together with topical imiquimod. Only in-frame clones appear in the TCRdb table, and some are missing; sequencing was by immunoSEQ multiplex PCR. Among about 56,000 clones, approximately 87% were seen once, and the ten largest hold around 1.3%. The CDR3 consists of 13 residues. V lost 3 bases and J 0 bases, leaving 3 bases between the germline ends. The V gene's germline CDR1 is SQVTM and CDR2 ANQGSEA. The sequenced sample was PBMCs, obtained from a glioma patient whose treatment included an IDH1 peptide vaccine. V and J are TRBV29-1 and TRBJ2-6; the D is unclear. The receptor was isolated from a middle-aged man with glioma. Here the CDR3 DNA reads TGCAGCGTTGACCCCTCTGGGGCCAACGTCCTGACTTTC. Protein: CSVDPSGANVLTF.